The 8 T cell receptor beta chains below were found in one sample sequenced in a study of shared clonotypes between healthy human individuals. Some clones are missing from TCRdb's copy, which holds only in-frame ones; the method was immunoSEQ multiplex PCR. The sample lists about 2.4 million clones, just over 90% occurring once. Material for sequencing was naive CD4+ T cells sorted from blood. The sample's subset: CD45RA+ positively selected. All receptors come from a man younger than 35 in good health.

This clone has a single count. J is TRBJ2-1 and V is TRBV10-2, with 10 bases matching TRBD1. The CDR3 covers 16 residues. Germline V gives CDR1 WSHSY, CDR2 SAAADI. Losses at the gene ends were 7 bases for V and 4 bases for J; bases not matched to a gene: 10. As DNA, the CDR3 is TGCGCCAGCAATCCCCGGGACAGGGGATTTTACAATGAGCAGTTCTTC. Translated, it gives CASNPRDRGFYNEQFF.

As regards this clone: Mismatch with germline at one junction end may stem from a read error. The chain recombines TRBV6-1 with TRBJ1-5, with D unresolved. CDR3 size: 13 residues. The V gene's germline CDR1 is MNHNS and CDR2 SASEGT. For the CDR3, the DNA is TGTGCCAGCAGTGAAGCCTTTTGGCAGGCCATTATTTTT. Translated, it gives CASSEAFWQAIIF.

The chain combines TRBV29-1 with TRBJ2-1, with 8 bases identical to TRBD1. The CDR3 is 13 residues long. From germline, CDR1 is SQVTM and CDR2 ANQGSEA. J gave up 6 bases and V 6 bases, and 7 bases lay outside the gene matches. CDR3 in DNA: TGCAGCGTCGTACGGGACAGGCTCAATGAGCAGTTCTTC. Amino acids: CSVVRDRLNEQFF.

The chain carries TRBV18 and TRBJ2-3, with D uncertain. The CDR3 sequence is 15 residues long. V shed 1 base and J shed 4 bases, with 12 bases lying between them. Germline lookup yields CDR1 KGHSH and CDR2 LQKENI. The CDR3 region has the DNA TGTGCCAGCTCACCACGCGGTGGGATCCCAGATACGCAGTATTTT. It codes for CASSPRGGIPDTQYF.

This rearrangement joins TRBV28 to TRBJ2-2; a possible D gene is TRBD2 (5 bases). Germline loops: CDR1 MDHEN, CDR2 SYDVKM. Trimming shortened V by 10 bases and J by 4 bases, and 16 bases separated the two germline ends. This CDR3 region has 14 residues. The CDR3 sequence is CATKTSGVTGELFF. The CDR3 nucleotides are TGTGCCACAAAAACCAGCGGAGTCACCGGGGAGCTGTTTTTT.

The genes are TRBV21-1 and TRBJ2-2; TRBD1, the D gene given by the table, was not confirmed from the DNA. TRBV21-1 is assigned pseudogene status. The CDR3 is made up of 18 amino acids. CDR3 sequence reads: CASRAAQTGTALSGELFF. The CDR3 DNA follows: TGTGCCAGCAGGGCGGCGCAGACCGGGACAGCCCTGTCCGGGGAGCTGTTTTTT.

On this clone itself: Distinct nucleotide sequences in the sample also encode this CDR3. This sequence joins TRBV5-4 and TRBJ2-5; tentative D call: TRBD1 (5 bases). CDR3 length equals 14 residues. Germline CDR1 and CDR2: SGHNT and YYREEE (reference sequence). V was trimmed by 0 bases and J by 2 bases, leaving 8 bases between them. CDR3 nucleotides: TGTGCCAGCAGCTTGGGACAGACTCAAGAGACCCAGTACTTC. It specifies CASSLGQTQETQYF.

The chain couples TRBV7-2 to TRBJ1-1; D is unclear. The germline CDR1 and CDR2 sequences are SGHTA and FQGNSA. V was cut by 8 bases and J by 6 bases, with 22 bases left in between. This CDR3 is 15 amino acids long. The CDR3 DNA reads TGTGCCAGCGATCTTTACCCAAAAGGACTTTCTGAAGCTTTCTTT. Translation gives CASDLYPKGLSEAFF.